This T cell receptor (beta chain) was sequenced for a study of CD8 T cells in Susac syndrome. RNA was extracted with the RNeasy kit, and a quantity of roughly 0.5 to 1 ug was reverse transcribed using random hexamers. Amplification of TCR beta CDR3 across 54 Vbeta and 13 Jbeta was performed with immunoSEQ multiplex PCR. TCRdb re-derived calls from the immunoSEQ multiplex PCR reads in MiXCR, one entry per CDR3 protein. Seen here are around 90,000 distinct CDR3 sequences, approximately 96% observed once, and the top ten hold 0.55% to 0.8%. CDR1 is ENHRY, CDR2 SYGVKD, per germline. The germline V and J ends were trimmed by 0 bases and 0 bases, with 9 bases remaining between them. The CDR3 has 17 amino acids.

The clonotype was recovered from a human donor with Susac syndrome. The rearrangement links TRBV10-3 to TRBJ2-6, with D possibly matching TRBD1 (6 bases). The sequencing input was CD8+ T cells from PBMCs. The DNA for the CDR3 is TGTGCCATCAGTGAGTCTGGACAGTACTCTGGGGCCAACGTCCTGACTTTC. Residues: CAISESGQYSGANVLTF.